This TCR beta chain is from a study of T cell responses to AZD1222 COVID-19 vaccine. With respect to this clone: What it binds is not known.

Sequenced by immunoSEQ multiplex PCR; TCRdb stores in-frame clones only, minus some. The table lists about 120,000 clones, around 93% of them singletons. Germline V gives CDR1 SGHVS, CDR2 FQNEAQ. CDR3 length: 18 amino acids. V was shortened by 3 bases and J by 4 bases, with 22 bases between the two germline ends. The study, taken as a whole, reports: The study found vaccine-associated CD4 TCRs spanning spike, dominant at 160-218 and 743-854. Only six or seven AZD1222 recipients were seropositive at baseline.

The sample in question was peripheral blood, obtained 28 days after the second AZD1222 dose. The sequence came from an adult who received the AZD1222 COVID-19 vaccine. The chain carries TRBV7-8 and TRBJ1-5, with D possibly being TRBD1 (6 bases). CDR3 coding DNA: TGTGCCAGCAGCTTGCGGTATCAGGGAAGGGGGGAAAATCAGCCCCAGCATTTT. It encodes CASSLRYQGRGENQPQHF.